These 22 T cell receptor beta chains share one sample of origin, sequenced in a study of T cell responses to AZD1222 COVID-19 vaccine. Here immunoSEQ multiplex PCR was the method, and the copy in TCRdb shows in-frame clones only, minus some. The repertoire has around 190,000 clones, approximately 94% of them found once; the top ten carry more than 1.5%. Sequenced material: peripheral blood, taken 28 days after the second AZD1222 dose. All receptors come from an adult who received the AZD1222 COVID-19 vaccine.

The chain carries TRBV29-1 and TRBJ1-5; a possible D gene is TRBD1 (5 bases). Germline V gene sequence: CDR1 SQVTM, CDR2 ANQGSEA. Trimming left V 3 bases short and J 6 bases short, with 12 bases between. The length of the CDR3 is 13 residues. The CDR3 DNA follows: TGCAGCGTTGATCAGGGCCGGGGTCAGCCCCAGCATTTT. This gives the protein CSVDQGRGQPQHF.

The chain has TRBV6-6 and TRBJ1-1; D gene uncertain. V was pared by 3 bases and J by 0 bases, with 8 bases between. Germline CDR1 and CDR2: MNHNY and SVGAGI (reference sequence). CDR3 length: 14 amino acids. The chain's CDR3 is CASSYRIMNTEAFF. The CDR3 DNA reads as TGTGCCAGCAGTTATAGGATTATGAACACTGAAGCTTTCTTT.

The chain is built from TRBV10-3 and TRBJ2-3, with D maybe TRBD2 (6 bases). CDR3 size: 15 residues. Germline values: CDR1 ENHRY, CDR2 SYGVKD. Trimming cost V 4 bases and J 2 bases, with 13 bases left between them. CDR3 loop: CAISGRGTHTDTQYF. The CDR3 nucleotides are TGTGCCATCAGTGGGCGGGGAACCCACACAGATACGCAGTATTTT.

V usage is TRBV28 and J usage is TRBJ2-4, with 10 bases that match TRBD1. The CDR3 is made up of 16 amino acids. CDR1 MDHEN and CDR2 SYDVKM come from the germline V gene. The ends lost 4 bases at V and 6 bases at J; junction bases unmatched: 9. The CDR3, as DNA: TGTGCCAGCAGTTCCCCCGGGACAGGGGTTCGAAACATTCAGTACTTC. Amino acid sequence: CASSSPGTGVRNIQYF. Filled out from reference TRBV28 and TRBJ2-4, the complete variable domain reads DVKVTQSSRYLVKRTGEKVFLECVQDMDHENMFWYRQDPGLGLRLIYFSYDVKMKEKGDIPEGYSVSREKKERFSLILESASTNQTSMYLCASSSPGTGVRNIQYFGAGTRLSVL.

The J gene is TRBJ1-4, the V gene TRBV6-6; no reliable D call. CDR3 length: 12 residues. V lost 2 bases and J 8 bases, leaving 6 bases between the germline ends. In germline, CDR1 is MNHNY, CDR2 SVGAGI (reference sequence). CDR3 nucleotide sequence: TGTGCCAGCAGTTACGCGGGGGAAAAACTGTTTTTT. Its protein product is CASSYAGEKLFF.

This clone came up once. The chain joins TRBV6-2 or TRBV6-3 to TRBJ2-7; unclear D gene. CDR1 and CDR2 from the germline V gene are MNHEY and SVGEGT. The CDR3 contains 15 residues. The ends were cut back, 6 bases at V and 1 base at J, with 16 bases in the middle. This CDR3 reads CASSLPELPSYEQYF. The DNA of the CDR3 is TGTGCCAGCAGCCTCCCAGAGCTCCCTTCCTACGAGCAGTACTTC.

The chain links TRBV25-1 to TRBJ1-2; a weak D match, TRBD1 (6 bases). V was shortened by 6 bases and J by 8 bases, with 19 bases between the two germline ends. Germline lookup yields CDR1 MGHDK and CDR2 SYGVNS. CDR3 length: 14 residues. The CDR3 nucleotides are TGTGCCAGCAGCGACGGACTGGGGGCCGGGGGCTACACCTTC. Its translation is CASSDGLGAGGYTF.

The CDR3 sequence: CASSYGDTEAFF. For the CDR3, the DNA is TGTGCCAGCAGTTACGGGGACACTGAAGCTTTCTTT. The chain has TRBV6-2 or TRBV6-3 and TRBJ1-1; D ambiguous. CDR1 and CDR2 (germline): MNHEY, SVGEGT. The germline V and J ends were trimmed by 2 bases and 3 bases, with 4 bases remaining between them. The CDR3 sequence is 12 residues long.

The J gene is TRBJ2-5, the V gene TRBV27; D is unresolved. The CDR3 totals 14 residues. Looked up from germline, CDR1 is MNHEY and CDR2 is SMNVEV (reference sequence). V was clipped by 5 bases and J by 0 bases, with 10 bases between them. The CDR3 loop reads CASSSQMYQETQYF. Written as DNA, the CDR3 is TGTGCCAGCAGTAGCCAGATGTACCAAGAGACCCAGTACTTC.

The J gene is TRBJ2-7, the V gene TRBV7-9, with 7 nucleotides matching TRBD2. The CDR3 totals 15 residues. Germline-derived CDR1 and CDR2 are SEHNR and FQNEAQ (reference sequence). With 5 bases clipped from V and 4 bases from J, the junction kept 11 bases outside the gene matches. The CDR3 region is CASSLDSGSLYEQYF. The CDR3 DNA follows: TGTGCCAGCAGCCTTGATAGCGGGTCTTTGTACGAGCAGTACTTC. The entire variable domain, with the rest obtained from reference TRBV7-9 and TRBJ2-7, is as follows: DTGVSQNPRHKITKRGQNVTFRCDPISEHNRLYWYRQTLGQGPEFLTYFQNEAQLEKSRLLSDRFSAERPKGSFSTLEIQRTEQGDSAMYLCASSLDSGSLYEQYFGPGTRLTVT.

This clone showed up just once. V usage is TRBV7-8 and J usage is TRBJ2-6, with D unclear. CDR3 length: 18 amino acids. CDR1 and CDR2 (germline): SGHVS, FQNEAQ. Trimming removed 1 base from V and 0 bases from J, with 13 bases in between. The CDR3 spells CASSLVKIIGSGANVLTF. In DNA, the CDR3 is TGTGCCAGCAGCTTAGTGAAAATAATCGGCTCTGGGGCCAACGTCCTGACTTTC.

The chain links TRBV6-6 to TRBJ2-5; 8 bases map to TRBD1. Germline CDR1 reads MNHNY; CDR2 reads SVGAGI (reference sequence). The V gene end was trimmed by 2 bases and the J gene end by 5 bases; junction bases not matched to a gene: 7. There are 15 residues in the CDR3. The DNA for the CDR3 is TGTGCCAGCAGTTACCCCGGACAGGGCCACGAGACCCAGTACTTC. This codes for CASSYPGQGHETQYF.

This clone was seen only once. The rearrangement joins TRBV2 to TRBJ1-2; TRBD1 matches at 9 bases. With 8 bases clipped from V and 6 bases from J, the junction kept 13 bases outside the gene matches. The CDR3 has 15 residues. The germline V gene has CDR1 SNHLY and CDR2 FYNNEI. The CDR3 DNA sequence: TGTGCCAGCCGCCTCCAGACAGGGGGTTTCGATGGCTACACCTTC. Protein: CASRLQTGGFDGYTF.

This chain uses TRBV21-1 with TRBJ1-5. TRBV21-1 is an annotated pseudogene. This CDR3 has 11 residues. The CDR3 spells CASLGYQPQHF. CDR3 in DNA: TGTGCCAGCTTAGGGTATCAGCCCCAGCATTTT.

CDR3 DNA: TGTGCCAGCTCACCAGGTCCGGGGGCGGATGGGGCCAACGTCCTGACTTTC. Amino acids: CASSPGPGADGANVLTF. This chain connects TRBV18 to TRBJ2-6; possibly TRBD1 or TRBD2 for D (6 bases each). CDR1 and CDR2 (germline): KGHSH, LQKENI. CDR3 length equals 17 residues. Trimming cost V 2 bases and J 3 bases, with 14 bases left between them.

V and J are TRBV3-1 (or the pseudogene TRBV3-2) and TRBJ1-2; D gene ambiguous. CDR1 is LGHDT and CDR2 is YNNKEL in the germline V gene (reference sequence). This CDR3 has 15 residues. V was clipped by 0 bases and J by 7 bases, with 15 bases between them. As DNA, the CDR3 is TGTGCCAGCAGCCAAGATGGCACTCGGACGGGTGGCTACACCTTC. Its translation: CASSQDGTRTGGYTF.

V is TRBV1 and J is TRBJ1-6. TRBV1 is marked as a pseudogene. The CDR3 has 16 residues. CDR3 DNA sequence: TGCACCAGCAGCCAAGCCGTGAAGCTCTATAATTCACCCCTCCACTTT. Protein sequence: CTSSQAVKLYNSPLHF.

V and J are TRBV20-1 and TRBJ1-2, with 7 bases lining up with TRBD1. With V trimmed by 6 bases and J by 8 bases, 3 bases remained unmatched. The CDR3 covers 10 residues. The germline V gene encodes CDR1 DFQATT and CDR2 SNEGSKA (reference sequence). CDR3 loop: CSARGQGYTF. The CDR3 DNA sequence: TGCAGTGCAAGGGGGCAGGGCTACACCTTC.

The gene calls are TRBV7-2 and TRBJ2-2; D is unresolved. CDR1 SGHTA and CDR2 FQGNSA come from the germline V gene. V lost 1 base, J lost 0 bases, and 6 bases lay in between. The CDR3 has 15 residues. The CDR3 spells CASSLEASNTGELFF. Written as DNA, the CDR3 is TGTGCCAGCAGCTTAGAGGCTTCGAACACCGGGGAGCTGTTTTTT.

The count of this clone is one. The chain couples TRBV7-9 to TRBJ1-1; no clear D. CDR3 length: 13 amino acids. From germline, CDR1 is SEHNR and CDR2 FQNEAQ (reference sequence). Deletions cut 4 bases from V and 4 bases from J, with 10 bases between. The CDR3 region is CASSSPLGTEAFF. CDR3 DNA: TGTGCCAGCAGCTCCCCACTGGGCACTGAAGCTTTCTTT.

This chain links TRBV19 with TRBJ1-2; D is possibly TRBD1 (5 bases). This CDR3 comprises 13 residues. In germline, CDR1 is LNHDA, CDR2 SQIVND (reference sequence). V was shortened by 10 bases and J by 3 bases, with 15 bases between the two germline ends. The CDR3 here is CATSRQPYYGYTF. CDR3 in DNA: TGTGCCACGAGCCGACAGCCATACTATGGCTACACCTTC.

The V call is TRBV7-2, the J call TRBJ1-2, with D tentatively TRBD1 (5 bases). This CDR3 is built from 15 residues. In germline, CDR1 is SGHTA, CDR2 FQGNSA. V was clipped by 3 bases and J by 1 base, with 12 bases between them. CDR3 amino acids: CASSLGQGGNYGYTF. CDR3 coding DNA: TGTGCCAGCAGCTTGGGGCAGGGAGGTAACTATGGCTACACCTTC.